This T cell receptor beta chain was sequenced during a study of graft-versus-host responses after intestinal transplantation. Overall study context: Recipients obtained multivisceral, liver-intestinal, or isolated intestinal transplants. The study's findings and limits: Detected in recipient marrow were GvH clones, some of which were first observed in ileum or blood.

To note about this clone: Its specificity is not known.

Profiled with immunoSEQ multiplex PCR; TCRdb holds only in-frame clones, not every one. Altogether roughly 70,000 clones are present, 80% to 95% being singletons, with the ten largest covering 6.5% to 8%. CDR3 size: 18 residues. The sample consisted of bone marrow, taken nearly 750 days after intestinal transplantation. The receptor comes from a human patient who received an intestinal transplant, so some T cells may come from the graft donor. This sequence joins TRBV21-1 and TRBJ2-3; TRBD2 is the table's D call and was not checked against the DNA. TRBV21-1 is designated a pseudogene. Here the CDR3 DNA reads TGTGCCAGCAGCAAACCCGCGGGACTAGCGAAAAAAGGGGATACGCAGTATTTT. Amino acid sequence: CASSKPAGLAKKGDTQYF.